This T cell receptor beta chain appears in the sequencing data of a study of neoadjuvant anti-PD-1 for oral cavity cancer. Study in general: Most patients had three to four biweekly doses of 3 mg/kg nivolumab before resection. Study observations and caveats: PBMC Gini-index clonality exceeded responders' in non-responders post-nivolumab.

These newly diagnosed stage II-IVA oral cavity squamous cell carcinoma patients had no prior systemic or radiation treatment. This CDR3 region has 15 residues. Germline V gene data show CDR1 as SGHVS and CDR2 as FNYEAQ. Trimming pared 0 bases from V and 5 bases from J, leaving 13 bases between. Produced via immunoSEQ multiplex PCR; TCRdb's table is partial and in-frame only. The sample includes roughly 7,000 clones, roughly 69% of them seen just once. In this sample, this clone turned up once. Its antigen is as yet unknown. Source: PBMCs, taken before nivolumab (anti-PD-1) treatment. The gene calls are TRBV7-6 and TRBJ1-1; D might be TRBD1 (5 bases). The clonotype originates from a person aged 40-85 years with oral cavity squamous cell carcinoma. This CDR3 reads CASSLALRERTEAFF. The DNA of the CDR3 is TGTGCCAGCAGCTTAGCGCTCAGGGAAAGGACTGAAGCTTTCTTT.